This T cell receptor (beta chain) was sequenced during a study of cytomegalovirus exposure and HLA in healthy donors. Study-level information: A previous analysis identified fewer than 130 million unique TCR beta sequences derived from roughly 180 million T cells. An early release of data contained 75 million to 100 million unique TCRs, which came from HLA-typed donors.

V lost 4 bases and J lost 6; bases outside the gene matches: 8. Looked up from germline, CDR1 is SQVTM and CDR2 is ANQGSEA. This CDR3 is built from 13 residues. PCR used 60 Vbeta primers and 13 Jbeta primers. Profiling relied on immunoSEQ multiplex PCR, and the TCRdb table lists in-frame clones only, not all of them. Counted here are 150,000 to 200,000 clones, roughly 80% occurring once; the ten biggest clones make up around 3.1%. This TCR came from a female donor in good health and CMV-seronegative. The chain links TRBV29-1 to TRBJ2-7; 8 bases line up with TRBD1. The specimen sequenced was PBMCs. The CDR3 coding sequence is TGCAGCGTTGGGACAGGGTTGAATGCCGAGCAGTACTTC. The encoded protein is CSVGTGLNAEQYF.